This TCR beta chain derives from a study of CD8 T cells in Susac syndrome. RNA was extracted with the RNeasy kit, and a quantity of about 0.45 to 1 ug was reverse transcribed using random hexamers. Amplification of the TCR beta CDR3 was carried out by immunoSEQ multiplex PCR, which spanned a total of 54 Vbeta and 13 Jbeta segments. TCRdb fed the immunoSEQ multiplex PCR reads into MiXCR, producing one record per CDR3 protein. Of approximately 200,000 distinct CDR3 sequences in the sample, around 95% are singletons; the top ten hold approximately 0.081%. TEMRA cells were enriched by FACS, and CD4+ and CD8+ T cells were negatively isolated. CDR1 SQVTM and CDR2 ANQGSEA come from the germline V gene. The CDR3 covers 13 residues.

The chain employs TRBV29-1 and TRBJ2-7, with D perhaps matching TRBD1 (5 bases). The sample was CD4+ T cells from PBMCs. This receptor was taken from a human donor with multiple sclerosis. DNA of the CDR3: TGCACCGTCCGGAAGGCAGGTTCAGGGGAGCAGTACTTC. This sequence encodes CTVRKAGSGEQYF.